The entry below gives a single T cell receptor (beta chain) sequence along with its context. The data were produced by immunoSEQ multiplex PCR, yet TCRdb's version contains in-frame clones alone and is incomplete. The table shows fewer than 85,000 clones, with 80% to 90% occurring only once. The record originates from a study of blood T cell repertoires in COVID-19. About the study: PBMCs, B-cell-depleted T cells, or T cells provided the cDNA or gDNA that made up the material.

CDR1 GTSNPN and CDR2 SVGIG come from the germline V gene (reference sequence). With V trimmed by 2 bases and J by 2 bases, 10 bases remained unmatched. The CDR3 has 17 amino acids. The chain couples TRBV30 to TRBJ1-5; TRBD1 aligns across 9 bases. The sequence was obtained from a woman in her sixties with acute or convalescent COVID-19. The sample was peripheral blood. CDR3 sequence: CAWSTGTGRVGNQPQHF. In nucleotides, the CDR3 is TGTGCCTGGAGTACAGGGACAGGGCGGGTTGGCAATCAGCCCCAGCATTTT.